This TCR beta chain was sequenced for a study of early T cells in non-severe SARS-CoV-2 infection. Study in general: Sequenced bulk RNA came from whole blood that was unsorted, and chains were unpaired.

The TCR library protocol was used to attach unique molecular identifiers. These identifiers were attached to individual cDNA molecules. TCRdb called the 5' RACE reads again in MiXCR, with one record for every CDR3 protein. This repertoire shows tens of thousands of distinct CDR3 sequences, roughly 13% found once; its top ten account for approximately 4.8%. The CDR3 spans 15 residues. Looked up from germline, CDR1 is SGHVS and CDR2 is FNYEAQ. The junction had 9 bases not matched to a gene; V was cut back by 5 bases and J by 6 bases. The receptor's source is an adult who was a healthcare worker with PCR-confirmed SARS-CoV-2 infection or an uninfected control (not recorded which). Sample: whole blood. The V gene is TRBV7-6, the J gene TRBJ2-2; TRBD2 matches at 7 bases. CDR3 nucleotide sequence: TGTGCCAGCAGCCTTCAAGGACTAGTCGCCGGGGAGCTGTTTTTT. This sequence encodes CASSLQGLVAGELFF.